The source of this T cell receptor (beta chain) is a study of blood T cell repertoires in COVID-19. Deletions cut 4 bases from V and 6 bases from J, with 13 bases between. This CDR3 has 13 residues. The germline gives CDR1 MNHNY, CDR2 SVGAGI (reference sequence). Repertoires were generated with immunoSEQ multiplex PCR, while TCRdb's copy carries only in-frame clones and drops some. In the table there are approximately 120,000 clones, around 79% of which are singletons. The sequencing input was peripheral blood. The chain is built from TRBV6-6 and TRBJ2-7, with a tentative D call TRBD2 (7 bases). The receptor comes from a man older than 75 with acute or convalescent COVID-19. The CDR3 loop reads CASSWGGYFEQYF. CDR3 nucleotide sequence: TGTGCCAGCAGTTGGGGGGGCTACTTCGAGCAGTACTTC.